This entry features one TCR beta chain sequence. The V gene's germline CDR1 is SGHAT and CDR2 FQNNGV. V lost 1 base and J 7 bases, leaving 14 bases between the germline ends. The CDR3 runs to 15 residues. This sample was taken from a study of OX40 agonist ivuxolimab in advanced cancers. Method: immunoSEQ multiplex PCR; TCRdb's copy keeps in-frame clones and lacks some. Of 40,000 or so clones in the sample, 85% to 90% were seen once. The sample was CD4+ or CD8+ T cells sorted from blood, taken in a trial of the OX40 agonist ivuxolimab. The V gene is TRBV11-2, the J gene TRBJ2-4; no clear D gene. This TCR was sampled from an adult with an advanced solid tumor such as melanoma, head and neck, liver or kidney cancer. In DNA form, the CDR3 reads TGTGCCAGCAGCTTAGGTATTCTTGTTGGGAACATTCAGTACTTC. It translates to CASSLGILVGNIQYF.